A selection of T cell receptor beta chains follows, all from one sample in a study of shared clonotypes between healthy human individuals. Clones were sequenced by immunoSEQ multiplex PCR, and TCRdb holds only the in-frame ones, with some missing. Here the sample spans 2 million to 3 million clones, approximately 93% being singletons. Sequencing was done on a sample of naive CD4+ T cells from PBMCs. These receptors all come from a man younger than 35 in good health. Some clones in this sample may be carry-over from other donors' samples. Both conserved end residues are part of each CDR3. Each record gives: D gene, J gene, V gene, clone size, CDR3 DNA, CDR3 protein. The D gene is left open where the match is weak. Only part of the rows carry a size: once, few, many, or a class if the clone is expanded.

TRBD1 | TRBJ2-7 | TRBV7-2 | NA | TGTGCCAGCAGCGTCCGGGACAGGGTAATCTACGAGCAGTACTTC | CASSVRDRVIYEQYF
NA | TRBJ1-2 | TRBV9 | NA | TGTGCCAGCAGCGTCGGCGGAACCAATGCTAACTATGGCTACACCTTC | CASSVGGTNANYGYTF
TRBD1 | TRBJ2-1 | TRBV15 | NA | TGTGCCACCAGCAAAGACAGGGGGCTGTACAATGAGCAGTTCTTC | CATSKDRGLYNEQFF
NA | TRBJ2-1 | TRBV4-3 | NA | TGCGCCAGCAGCCAAGAACCGGCCAGGTACAATGAGCAGTTCTTC | CASSQEPARYNEQFF
TRBD2 | TRBJ2-1 | TRBV5-1 | NA | TGCGCCAGCAGCTTTAGCTTGACTAGCCAAGATGAGCAGTTCTTC | CASSFSLTSQDEQFF
NA | TRBJ2-7 | TRBV14 | NA | TGTGCCAGCAGCCAGTTCTCCGGACAGACCTTCTACGAGCAGTACTTC | CASSQFSGQTFYEQYF
NA | TRBJ2-2 | TRBV19 | NA | TGTGCCAGTCAACGACCCATCAACACCGGGGAGCTGTTTTTT | CASQRPINTGELFF
NA | TRBJ2-2 | TRBV5-1 | NA | TGCGCCAGCAGCTTGGGGTCCCCCACCGGGGAGCTGTTTTTT | CASSLGSPTGELFF
NA | TRBJ2-3 | TRBV7-9 | NA | TGTGCCGGCTTAACCCAGCCGGGAGATACGCAGTATTTT | CAGLTQPGDTQYF
TRBD2 | TRBJ2-5 | TRBV9 | NA | TGTGCCAGCAGCGTGCTAGCGGGAGGGCCTGGCCAAGAGACCCAGTACTTC | CASSVLAGGPGQETQYF
TRBD1 | TRBJ2-7 | TRBV5-4 | NA | TGTGCCAGCAGCTCGGGACAGCCCTACGAGCAGTACTTC | CASSSGQPYEQYF
NA | TRBJ2-7 | TRBV27 | NA | TGTGCCAGCAGTCCCTGGGCGACGGGACGGAGAGTCTCCTACGAGCAGTACTTC | CASSPWATGRRVSYEQYF
NA | TRBJ2-2 | TRBV6-5 | NA | TGTGCCAGCAGTTACACAGGGATCACCGGGGAGCTGTTTTTT | CASSYTGITGELFF
NA | TRBJ1-1 | TRBV2 | NA | TGTGCCAGCCGTCCGGGTCCTAGTGAAGCTTTCTTT | CASRPGPSEAFF
NA | TRBJ2-1 | TRBV28 | NA | TGTGCCAGCAGTTTCCCTAGCAGGGGGGGGAATGAGCAGTTCTTC | CASSFPSRGGNEQFF
TRBD1 | TRBJ2-3 | TRBV5-4 | NA | TGTGCCAGCAGCTCACGGACAGGCGACACAGATACGCAGTATTTT | CASSSRTGDTDTQYF
TRBD2 | TRBJ2-7 | TRBV5-4 | once | TGTGCCAGCAGCTTGGGCGGGACTAGTTCGTACGAGCAGTACTTC | CASSLGGTSSYEQYF
NA | TRBJ2-3 | TRBV5-4 | NA | TGTGCCAGCAGCTTGGCCGGGACCCCAACTAGCACAGATACGCAGTATTTT | CASSLAGTPTSTDTQYF
NA | TRBJ2-1 | TRBV5-4 | NA | TGTGCCAGCAGCCTAAGACATGAACGGAATGAGCAGTTCTTC | CASSLRHERNEQFF
NA | TRBJ2-2 | TRBV28 | NA | TGTGCCAGCAGTTTGCCCGGGGCGGACACCGGGGAGCTGTTTTTT | CASSLPGADTGELFF
NA | TRBJ2-2 | TRBV7-2 | NA | TGTGCCAGCAGCTTAGAGCGAATCAATACCGGGGAGCTGTTTTTT | CASSLERINTGELFF
NA | TRBJ1-1 | TRBV27 | NA | TGTGCCAGCAGGATACGGGGGGTTACCACTGAAGCTTTCTTT | CASRIRGVTTEAFF
TRBD1 | TRBJ2-1 | TRBV5-1 | NA | TGCGCCAGCAGCTTGGCCTGGCAGGGGGTTTACAATGAGCAGTTCTTC | CASSLAWQGVYNEQFF
NA | TRBJ2-7 | TRBV15 | NA | TGTGCCACCAGCAGATCCGGACTCCTGACCTACGAGCAGTACTTC | CATSRSGLLTYEQYF
NA | TRBJ2-7 | TRBV5-6 | NA | TGTGCCAGCAGCTTGGAATACAGGTTCTACGAGCAGTACTTC | CASSLEYRFYEQYF
NA | TRBJ2-3 | TRBV5-1 | NA | TGCGCCAGCAGCTTGGTCGGGTTTCAGCGTCCCGAGTTAGATACGCAGTATTTT | CASSLVGFQRPELDTQYF
TRBD2 | TRBJ2-1 | TRBV7-2 | NA | TGTGCCAGCAGCTTATATTCGCGGGAGGGCGTGCAGTTCTTC | CASSLYSREGVQFF
TRBD2 | TRBJ2-2 | TRBV5-1 | NA | TGCGCCAGCAGCTTCCAATTAGCGGGAGCCACCGGGGAGCTGTTTTTT | CASSFQLAGATGELFF
NA | TRBJ1-1 | TRBV29-1 | NA | TGCAGCGTTGGCATCATGAACACTGAAGCTTTCTTT | CSVGIMNTEAFF
NA | TRBJ1-1 | TRBV18 | once | TGTGCCAGCTCACCACCGGGAGGGAGGAGGACTGAAGCTTTCTTT | CASSPPGGRRTEAFF
NA | TRBJ1-6 | TRBV5-4 | NA | TGTGCCAGCAGGCTCTCCTATAATTCACCCCTCCACTTT | CASRLSYNSPLHF
TRBD1 | TRBJ1-2 | TRBV6-4 | once | TGTGCCAGCAGTTTCGACAGGGGGGCCTATGGCTACACCTTC | CASSFDRGAYGYTF
NA | TRBJ2-7 | TRBV28 | once | TGTGCCAGTGGGAGGTGGGGGGCCTACGAGCAGTACTTC | CASGRWGAYEQYF
TRBD1 | TRBJ2-7 | TRBV5-1 | few | TGCGCCAGCAGCTCGGACAGGGGGACCTTTGAGCAGTACTTC | CASSSDRGTFEQYF
TRBD1 | TRBJ1-1 | TRBV6-5 | NA | TGTGCCGCAGGGGGTGGGGTGGGGAACACTGAAGCTTTCTTT | CAAGGGVGNTEAFF
NA | TRBJ1-5 | TRBV5-1 | NA | TGCGCCAGCAGCGTCTTTGGGGGCCAGCCCCAGCATTTT | CASSVFGGQPQHF
TRBD2 | TRBJ2-1 | TRBV7-8 | NA | TGTGCCAGCAGCTTGGAAGGGACTAGCGTCTACAATGAGCAGTTCTTC | CASSLEGTSVYNEQFF
NA | TRBJ2-7 | TRBV7-2 | NA | TGTGCCGCCAAAGAGATCGGAAGCTCCTGGAAGAAGGACGAGCAGTACTTC | CAAKEIGSSWKKDEQYF
NA | TRBJ1-3 | TRBV5-1 | NA | TGCGCCAGCAGCTTTGACGGGTTTTCTGGAAACACCATATATTTT | CASSFDGFSGNTIYF
NA | TRBJ2-5 | TRBV5-6 | NA | TGTGCCAGCAGCAACACCCGACCGGGCGGAGTGACCCAGTACTTC | CASSNTRPGGVTQYF
NA | TRBJ2-7 | TRBV5-1 | few | TGCGCCAGCAGCGGGGCCCCCTACGAGCAGTACTTC | CASSGAPYEQYF
TRBD2 | TRBJ2-7 | TRBV19 | NA | TGTGCCAGTAGTATAGTCAGCGGGAGTTTTTCCCCCTACGAGCAGTACTTC | CASSIVSGSFSPYEQYF
TRBD1 | TRBJ1-2 | TRBV29-1 | once | TGCAGCGCGGAGCGTCAGGGGGAAAGATTACGTGGCTACACCTTC | CSAERQGERLRGYTF
NA | TRBJ1-2 | TRBV18 | NA | TGTGCCAGCTCACCCTCAGTCGCAGGGAGGGGCTACACCTTC | CASSPSVAGRGYTF